This TCR beta chain is drawn from a study of OX40 agonist ivuxolimab in advanced cancers. Study background: Averaging roughly 60 years in age, with a range of about 20 to 90, the cohort was approximately 84% male. General study points: In the 0.1 to 3.0 mg/kg range, CD4+ and CD8+ blood T cells had expanded clonally by week 6.

Peripheral blood came from all dose cohorts at three timepoints. Concerning this clone: What it binds is not known.

The data were produced by immunoSEQ multiplex PCR, yet TCRdb's version contains in-frame clones alone and is incomplete. The sample consists of 55,000 to 90,000 clones, approximately 81% of them appearing once. The material was CD4+ or CD8+ T cells sorted from blood, obtained in a trial of the OX40 agonist ivuxolimab. The source of this sequence is an adult with an advanced solid tumor such as melanoma, head and neck, liver or kidney cancer.

CDR3 in DNA: TGTGCCAGCTCACCATCGGGCTCCTACGAGCAGTACTTC. This encodes CASSPSGSYEQYF. This chain uses TRBV18 with TRBJ2-7; unclear D gene. V shed 2 bases and J shed 0 bases, with 5 bases lying between them. CDR3 size: 13 residues. Germline-derived CDR1 and CDR2 are KGHSH and LQKENI.